This TCR beta chain appears in the sequencing data of a study of T cell responses to AZD1222 COVID-19 vaccine. General observations from the study: Females outnumbered males among donors, who were mostly white British; clonal diversity was possibly underestimated. Spike-specific TCRs gained breadth and depth after people received two AZD1222 doses.

The table came from immunoSEQ multiplex PCR; TCRdb's copy has only in-frame clones and leaves some out. The sample yields roughly 140,000 clones, 75% to 90% seen once. This clone was seen just once. Its antigen is unidentified. The receptor was isolated from an adult in good health. The input for sequencing was peripheral blood, taken on day 0 of AZD1222 vaccination.

In nucleotides, the CDR3 is TGTGCCAGCAGCTTGGTAGGGACCGAAGCTTTCTTT. Amino acid sequence: CASSLVGTEAFF. The rearrangement joins TRBV5-4 to TRBJ1-1, with a weak D call TRBD1 (5 bases). Germline loops: CDR1 SGHNT, CDR2 YYREEE (reference sequence). V was trimmed by 0 bases and J by 8 bases, leaving 8 bases between them. The CDR3 spans 12 residues. Variable domain in full (rest from reference TRBV5-4 and TRBJ1-1): ETGVTQSPTHLIKTRGQQVTLRCSSQSGHNTVSWYQQALGQGPQFIFQYYREEENGRGNFPPRFSGLQFPNYSSELNVNALELDDSALYLCASSLVGTEAFFGQGTRLTVV.